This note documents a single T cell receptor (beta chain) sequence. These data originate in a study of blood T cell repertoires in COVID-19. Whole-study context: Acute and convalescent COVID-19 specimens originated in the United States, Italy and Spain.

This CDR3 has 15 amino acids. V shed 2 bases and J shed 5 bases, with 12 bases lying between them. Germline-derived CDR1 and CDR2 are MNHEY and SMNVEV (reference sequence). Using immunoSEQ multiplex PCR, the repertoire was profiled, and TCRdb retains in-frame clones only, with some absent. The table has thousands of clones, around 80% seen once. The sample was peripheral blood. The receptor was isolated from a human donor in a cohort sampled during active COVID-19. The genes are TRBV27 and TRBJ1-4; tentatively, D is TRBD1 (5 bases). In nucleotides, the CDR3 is TGTGCCAGCAGTTTAAGGGGATCACCCAATGAAAAACTGTTTTTT. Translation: CASSLRGSPNEKLFF. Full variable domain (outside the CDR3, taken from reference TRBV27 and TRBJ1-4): EAQVTQNPRYLITVTGKKLTVTCSQNMNHEYMSWYRQDPGLGLRQIYYSMNVEVTDKGDVPEGYKVSRKEKRNFPLILESPSPNQTSLYFCASSLRGSPNEKLFFGSGTQLSVL.